The rows below give T cell receptor beta chains drawn from one sample of a study of T cell responses to AZD1222 COVID-19 vaccine. Sequenced by immunoSEQ multiplex PCR; TCRdb stores in-frame clones only, minus some. The table lists hundreds of thousands of clones, 85% to 95% of them singletons. The sequencing here drew on peripheral blood, taken on day 0 of MenACWY control vaccination. These receptors were obtained from an adult in good health. Each CDR3 is given with its conserved first and last residue. A D gene is named only where the DNA matches it firmly. Clone sizes are given selectively: once, few, many, or a class where the clone is expanded.

16	TRBJ2-2	TRBV7-2	NA	NA	TGTGCCAGCAGCTTAACGTCAGCCACCAAGGCCGGGGAGCTGTTTTTT	CASSLTSATKAGELFF
13	TRBJ1-1	TRBV5-1	once	NA	TGCGCCAGCAGCTTGGCGGAGACCACTGAAGCTTTCTTT	CASSLAETTEAFF
14	TRBJ2-3	TRBV2	NA	TRBD2	TGTGCCAGCACTCCCGGGCGGGGGACAGATACGCAGTATTTT	CASTPGRGTDTQYF
16	TRBJ2-2	TRBV4-1	NA	NA	TGCGCCAGCAGCCCGGGGACCATCCTGGGGACCGGGGAGCTGTTTTTT	CASSPGTILGTGELFF
13	TRBJ1-1	TRBV20-1	NA	NA	TGCAGTGCTAGTCCAGACATGAACACTGAAGCTTTCTTT	CSASPDMNTEAFF
13	TRBJ1-3	TRBV30	NA	NA	TGTGCCTGGAGTTATCAAGAAGGGACCACCATATATTTT	CAWSYQEGTTIYF
13	TRBJ1-1	TRBV6-5	NA	NA	TGTGCCAGCCAGGACGGTTCGAACACTGAAGCTTTCTTT	CASQDGSNTEAFF
14	TRBJ1-6	TRBV9	NA	TRBD1	TGTGCCAGCAGCCCTGGGACAGGTCGGTCACCCCTCCACTTT	CASSPGTGRSPLHF
13	TRBJ1-1	TRBV2	NA	NA	TGTGCCAGCAGAGGGACCTTGAACACTGAAGCTTTCTTT	CASRGTLNTEAFF
14	TRBJ1-2	TRBV25-1	once	NA	TGTGCCAGCAGTGAGGTGGAAAGCGACTATGGCTACACCTTC	CASSEVESDYGYTF
14	TRBJ1-6	TRBV7-6	NA	NA	TGTGCCAGCAGCTTACGGGTAGGGAATTCACCCCTCCACTTT	CASSLRVGNSPLHF
12	TRBJ1-2	TRBV30	NA	NA	TGTGCCTGGAGTAAACAGGGCTATGGCTACACCTTC	CAWSKQGYGYTF
15	TRBJ1-1	TRBV28	NA	NA	TGTGCCAGCAGTACGGGAGGGGCCTTGAACACTGAAGCTTTCTTT	CASSTGGALNTEAFF
15	TRBJ2-2	TRBV7-9	NA	TRBD2	TGTGCCAGCAGCTCCAGCGGGGGGCACATCGGGGAGCTGTTTTTT	CASSSSGGHIGELFF
12	TRBJ2-5	TRBV10-1	NA	NA	TGCGCCAGCCTCGATCTAGAAGCTCCCCAGTACTTC	CASLDLEAPQYF
14	TRBJ2-7	TRBV30	once	TRBD2	TGTGCCTGCACGGGACTAGCGGGGCCCTACGAGCAGTACTTC	CACTGLAGPYEQYF
10	TRBJ1-2	TRBV19	once	NA	TGTGCCAGCCGATTAAATGGCTACACCTTC	CASRLNGYTF
15	TRBJ1-5	TRBV28	NA	TRBD1	TGTGCCAGCAGTTCAGGACAGGGGAGTGTACAGCCCCAGCATTTT	CASSSGQGSVQPQHF
14	TRBJ1-2	TRBV2	NA	NA	TGTGCCAGCAGTGAAGGTGGGGGGACCTATGGCTACACCTTC	CASSEGGGTYGYTF
13	TRBJ1-2	TRBV10-3	NA	TRBD1	TGTGCCATCAGTTTGGACAGGGATTATGGCTACACCTTC	CAISLDRDYGYTF
16	TRBJ1-3	TRBV6-6	NA	NA	TGTGCCAGCAGTCCAGCCCGGGGGATCATCGGAAACACCATATATTTT	CASSPARGIIGNTIYF
13	TRBJ1-2	TRBV25-1	NA	NA	TGTGCCAGCAGGTCGACAGCGAGCAGTGGCTACACCTTC	CASRSTASSGYTF
17	TRBJ1-1	TRBV19	NA	NA	TGTGCCAGTAGTAGATTATCGATCGGGACGAGGAACACTGAAGCTTTCTTT	CASSRLSIGTRNTEAFF
12	TRBJ2-2	TRBV12-3/TRBV12-4	NA	NA	TGTGCCAGCAGTTTAGCGGCCGGGGAGCTGTTTTTT	CASSLAAGELFF
13	TRBJ1-1	TRBV9	NA	NA	TGTGCCAGCAGCGCCCATCTCGAGACTGAAGCTTTCTTT	CASSAHLETEAFF
14	TRBJ2-1	TRBV2	NA	NA	TGTGCCAGCGGGGGACCTAGCTCCTACAATGAGCAGTTCTTC	CASGGPSSYNEQFF
14	TRBJ1-1	TRBV5-4	NA	NA	TGTGCCAGCAGCCCATGGAGGGGGATGGCTGAAGCTTTCTTT	CASSPWRGMAEAFF
16	TRBJ2-5	TRBV5-6	NA	TRBD2	TGTGCCAGCAGTTTTAGACTAGCGGGGGTAGCGTTGACCCAGTACTTC	CASSFRLAGVALTQYF
12	TRBJ1-5	TRBV10-1	NA	NA	TGCGCCAGCAGTCGGGACACCGGGCCCCAGCATTTT	CASSRDTGPQHF
18	TRBJ2-2	TRBV5-1	NA	TRBD1	TGCGCCAGCAGCTTGTGGGGCGAAGGGGGCGGAGGCACCGGGGAGCTGTTTTTT	CASSLWGEGGGGTGELFF